The entry below gives a single T cell receptor beta chain sequence along with its context. Its antigen is unknown. It has no much larger one-base neighbor in the sample; base qualities were not kept. This sample is drawn from a study of blood T cell repertoires in COVID-19 (TCRdb year 2020). With regard to the full study: Collaborator samples came from the United States, Italy and Spain and covered acute and convalescent phases of COVID-19. The prospective study material was composed of cDNA or gDNA derived from T cells, B-cell-depleted T cells, or PBMCs. Subjects who had been exposed to COVID-19, were actively infected with it, or had recovered from it provided the deeply sampled blood TCRbeta repertoires that made up the dataset. The repertoires were made available in a free public database intended to serve as a resource for research on the immune response to SARS-CoV-2. Samples came from the ongoing ImmuneRACE study (first 160 participants) plus 1,254 subjects from 6 global collaborators. Nearly every sample came with metadata listing a de-identified subject ID, COVID-19 status, age in years and sex. HLA class I and class II types, where available, came from metadata supplied by the sample provider rather than from assay-based typing.

From cysteine to phenylalanine, the CDR3 is 16 amino acids long. Left in the record is the CDR3 DNA by itself, 48 bases read in frame from the first base. Via the germline V gene (reference sequence), CDR1 is GTSNPN and CDR2 SVGIG. Trimming takes 4 bases off V and 7 bases off J; junction bases not matched to a gene: 12. Participants in the prospective study were aged about 18 to 95 years, lived in under 30 United States geographic areas, and enrolled through a virtual design. To assign participants to cohorts, the prospective study relied on clinical history that participants themselves reported in a screening survey and a study questionnaire. Recovered participants in ImmuneRACE Cohort 3 were defined as having two consecutive negative NP/OP PCR tests, clearance from a healthcare professional, or resolution of symptoms. Each participant in the prospective study had whole blood, serum and a nasopharyngeal or oropharyngeal swab collected by mobile phlebotomists. Additional blood draws and questionnaires over an approximately 2-month period could optionally be provided by prospective study participants. Prospective study blood samples were shipped either frozen or at room temperature before DNA extraction.

Beyond this particular receptor, the publication reports: The quantity of clinical and demographic metadata differed by source and by participant and was supplied without curation.

TCRbeta CDR3 regions were amplified from genomic DNA by means of the immunoSEQ Assay, a bias-controlled multiplex PCR. The study's processing was this. Nucleated cell counts per sample were estimated from amplification of reference gene primers within the assay. To quantify the absolute abundance of each unique TCRbeta CDR3 rearrangement, sequence reads were collapsed and filtered. Productive Simpson clonality was computed per sample as the square root of Simpson's diversity index over productive rearrangements. The source is immuneACCESS, and TCRdb retained only in-frame sequences with V and J called. Part of the clones is not carried over; for the studies checked, unresolved V genes explain less than half of this, and the remainder is unexplained. V, J and clone size reflect that table, while D and trimming were determined from the DNA. The sample table lists approximately 400,000 clones, around 87% of them with a count of one. The ten largest clonotypes hold about 1.5% of the sample.

The material sequenced was PBMCs or T cells enriched from blood (not recorded which). The sequence joins TRBV30 to TRBJ1-4; 10 junctional bases match TRBD1. The receptor comes from a man under 40 who had recovered from COVID-19. The bases read TGTGCCTGGACCCCCGTATCGACAGGGGGCTTTGAAAAACTGTTTTTT. Its translation is CAWTPVSTGGFEKLFF.